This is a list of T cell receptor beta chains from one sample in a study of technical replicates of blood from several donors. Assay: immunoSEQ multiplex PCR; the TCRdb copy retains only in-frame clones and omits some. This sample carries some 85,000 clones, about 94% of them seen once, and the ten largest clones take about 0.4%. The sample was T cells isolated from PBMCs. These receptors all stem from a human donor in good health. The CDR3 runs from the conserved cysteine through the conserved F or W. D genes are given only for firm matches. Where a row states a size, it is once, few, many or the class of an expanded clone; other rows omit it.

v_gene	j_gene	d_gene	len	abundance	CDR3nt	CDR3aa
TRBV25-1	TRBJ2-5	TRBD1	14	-	TGTGCCAGCAGTGTCCCAGGGGGCTGGGAGACCCAGTACTTC	CASSVPGGWETQYF
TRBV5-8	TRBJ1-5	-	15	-	TGTGCCAGCCAGCGGATTTTGGGAGCCAATCAGCCCCAGCATTTT	CASQRILGANQPQHF
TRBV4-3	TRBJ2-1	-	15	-	TGCGCCAGCAGCCAAGTAGGGACTGGGGGCAATGAGCAGTTCTTC	CASSQVGTGGNEQFF
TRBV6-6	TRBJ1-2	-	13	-	TGTGCCAGCAGCCTACAGGAGTTCTATGGCTACACCTTC	CASSLQEFYGYTF
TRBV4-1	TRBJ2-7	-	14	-	TGCGCCAGCAGCCAACCTTTTAAGCCCTACGAGCAGTACTTC	CASSQPFKPYEQYF
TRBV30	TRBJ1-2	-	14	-	TGTGCCTGGAGTGTCGGGAGGGTGAACTATGGCTACACCTTC	CAWSVGRVNYGYTF
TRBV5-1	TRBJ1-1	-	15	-	TGCGCCAGCAGTTCAACTCAGACAGCGAACACTGAAGCTTTCTTT	CASSSTQTANTEAFF
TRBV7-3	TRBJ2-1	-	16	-	TGTGCCAGCAGCTTCTTGGTTTCTAGCTCCTACAATGAGCAGTTCTTC	CASSFLVSSSYNEQFF
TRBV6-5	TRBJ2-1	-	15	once	TGTGCCAGCAGTTACTCAATCAGGGGATGGAATGAGCAGTTCTTC	CASSYSIRGWNEQFF
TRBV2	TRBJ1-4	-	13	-	TGTGCCAGCAGTTCCCAGACAGGAGAAAAACTGTTTTTT	CASSSQTGEKLFF
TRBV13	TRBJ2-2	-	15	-	TGTGCCAGCAGCTTAATTGGCGGTCCACCCGGGGAGCTGTTTTTT	CASSLIGGPPGELFF
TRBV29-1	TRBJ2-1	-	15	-	TGCAGCGTGAAGTCTATAGACTACTATTTGGATGAGCAGTTCTTC	CSVKSIDYYLDEQFF
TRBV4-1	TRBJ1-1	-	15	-	TGCGCCAGCAGCCGACAAAGGGAGTTAGGCACTGAAGCTTTCTTT	CASSRQRELGTEAFF
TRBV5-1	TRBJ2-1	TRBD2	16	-	TGCGCCAGCAGCTTGGTTGGCGGGAGGACGGGCCGTGAGCAGTTCTTC	CASSLVGGRTGREQFF
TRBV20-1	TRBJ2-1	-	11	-	TGCAGTGCTAGCGGTAACAATGAGCAGTTCTTC	CSASGNNEQFF
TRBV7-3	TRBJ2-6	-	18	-	TGTGCCAGCAGCTTCCTCCAGGGGGGTATATCTGGGGCCAACGTCCTGACTTTC	CASSFLQGGISGANVLTF
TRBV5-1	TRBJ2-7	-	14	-	TGCGCCAGCAGCTATAATAGAGGCGCAAACGAGCAGTACTTC	CASSYNRGANEQYF
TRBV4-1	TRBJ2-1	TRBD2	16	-	TGCGCCAGCAGCCAAGACGGGACTAGCTCCTACAATGAGCAGTTCTTC	CASSQDGTSSYNEQFF
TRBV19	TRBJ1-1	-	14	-	TGTGCCAGTATACCGGGACAAAGGAACACTGAAGCTTTCTTT	CASIPGQRNTEAFF
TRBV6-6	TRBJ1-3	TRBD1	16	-	TGTGCCAGCAGACCGGACAGGATAAGCTCTGGAAACACCATATATTTT	CASRPDRISSGNTIYF
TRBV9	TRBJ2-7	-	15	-	TGTGCCAGCAGCGTAGAACCCGGGGTAATCTACGAGCAGTACTTC	CASSVEPGVIYEQYF